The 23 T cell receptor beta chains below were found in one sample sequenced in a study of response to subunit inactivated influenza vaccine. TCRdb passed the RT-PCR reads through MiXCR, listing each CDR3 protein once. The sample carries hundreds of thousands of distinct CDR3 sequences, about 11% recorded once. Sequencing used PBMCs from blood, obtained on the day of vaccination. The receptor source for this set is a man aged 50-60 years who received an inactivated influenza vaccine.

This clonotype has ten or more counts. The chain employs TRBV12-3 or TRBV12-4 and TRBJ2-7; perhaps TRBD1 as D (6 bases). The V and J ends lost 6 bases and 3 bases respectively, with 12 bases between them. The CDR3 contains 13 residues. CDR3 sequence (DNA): TGTGCCAGCAGCTCAGGACAGATCTACGAGCAGTACTTC. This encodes CASSSGQIYEQYF.

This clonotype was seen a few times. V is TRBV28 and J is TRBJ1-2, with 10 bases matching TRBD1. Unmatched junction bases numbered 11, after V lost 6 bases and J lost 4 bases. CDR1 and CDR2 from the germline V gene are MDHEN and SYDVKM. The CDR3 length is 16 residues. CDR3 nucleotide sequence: TGTGCCAGCAGCACACTCCGGGACAGGGGTGGCTATGGCTACACCTTC. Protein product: CASSTLRDRGGYGYTF.

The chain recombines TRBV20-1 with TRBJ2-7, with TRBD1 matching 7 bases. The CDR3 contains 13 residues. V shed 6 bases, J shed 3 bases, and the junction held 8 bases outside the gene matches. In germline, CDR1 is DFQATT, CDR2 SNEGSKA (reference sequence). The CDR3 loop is CSATGTEYYEQYF. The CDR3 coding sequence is TGCAGTGCGACCGGGACAGAGTACTACGAGCAGTACTTC.

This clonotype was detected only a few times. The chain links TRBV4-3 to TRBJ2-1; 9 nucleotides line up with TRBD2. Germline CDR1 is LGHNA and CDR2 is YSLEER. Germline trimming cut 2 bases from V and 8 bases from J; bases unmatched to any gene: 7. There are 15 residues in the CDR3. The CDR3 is CASSQLAGRLDEQFF. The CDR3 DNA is TGCGCCAGCAGCCAACTAGCGGGACGGCTTGATGAGCAGTTCTTC.

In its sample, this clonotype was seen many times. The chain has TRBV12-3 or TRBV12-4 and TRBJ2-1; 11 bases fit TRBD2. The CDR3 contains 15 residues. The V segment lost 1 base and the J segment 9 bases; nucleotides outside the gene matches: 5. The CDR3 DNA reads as TGTGCCAGCAGTTTAGTGAGACTAGCGGGACCTGAGCAGTTCTTC. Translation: CASSLVRLAGPEQFF.

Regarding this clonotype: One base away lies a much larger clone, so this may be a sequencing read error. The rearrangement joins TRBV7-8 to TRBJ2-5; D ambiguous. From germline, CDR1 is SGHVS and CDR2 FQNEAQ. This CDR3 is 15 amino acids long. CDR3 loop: CASSSEKVMQEAQYF. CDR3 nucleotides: TGTGCCAGCAGCTCCGAGAAGGTTATGCAAGAGGCCCAGTACTTC.

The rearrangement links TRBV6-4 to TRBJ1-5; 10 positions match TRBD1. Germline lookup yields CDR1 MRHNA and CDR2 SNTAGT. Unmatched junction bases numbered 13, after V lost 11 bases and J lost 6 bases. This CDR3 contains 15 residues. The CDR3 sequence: CAVNRDRGLGQPQHF. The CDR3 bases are TGTGCCGTCAACCGTGACAGGGGGCTAGGTCAGCCCCAGCATTTT.

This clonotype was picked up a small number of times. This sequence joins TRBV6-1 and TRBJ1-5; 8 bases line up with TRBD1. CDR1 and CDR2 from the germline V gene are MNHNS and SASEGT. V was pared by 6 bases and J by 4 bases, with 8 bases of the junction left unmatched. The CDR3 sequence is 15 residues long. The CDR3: CASSPTGGRNQPQHF. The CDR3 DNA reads TGTGCCAGCAGCCCTACAGGGGGAAGGAATCAGCCCCAGCATTTT.

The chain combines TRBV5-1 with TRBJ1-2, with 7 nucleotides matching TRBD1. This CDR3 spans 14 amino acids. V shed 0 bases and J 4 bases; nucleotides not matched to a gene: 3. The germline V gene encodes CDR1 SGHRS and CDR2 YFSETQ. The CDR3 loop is CASSLVGQPYGYTF. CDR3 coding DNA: TGCGCCAGCAGCTTGGTGGGACAGCCCTATGGCTACACCTTC.

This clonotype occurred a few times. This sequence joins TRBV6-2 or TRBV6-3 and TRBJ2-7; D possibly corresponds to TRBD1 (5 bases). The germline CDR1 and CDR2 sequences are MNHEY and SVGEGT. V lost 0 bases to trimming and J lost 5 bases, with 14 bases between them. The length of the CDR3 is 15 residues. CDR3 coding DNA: TGTGCCAGCAGTTACTCTATTGGCAGGGTAAACGAGCAGTACTTC. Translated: CASSYSIGRVNEQYF.

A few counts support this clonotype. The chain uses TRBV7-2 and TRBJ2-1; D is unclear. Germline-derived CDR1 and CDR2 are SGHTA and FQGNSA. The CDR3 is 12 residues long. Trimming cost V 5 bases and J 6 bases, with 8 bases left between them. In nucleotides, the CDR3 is TGTGCCAGCAGCCCTCTGCGCAATGAGCAGTTCTTC. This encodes CASSPLRNEQFF.

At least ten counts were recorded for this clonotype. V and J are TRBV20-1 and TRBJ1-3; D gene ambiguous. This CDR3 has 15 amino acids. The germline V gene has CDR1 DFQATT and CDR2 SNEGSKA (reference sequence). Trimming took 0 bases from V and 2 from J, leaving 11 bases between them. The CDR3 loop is CSARDRRAAGNTIYF. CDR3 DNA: TGCAGTGCTAGAGATCGTAGGGCAGCTGGAAACACCATATATTTT.

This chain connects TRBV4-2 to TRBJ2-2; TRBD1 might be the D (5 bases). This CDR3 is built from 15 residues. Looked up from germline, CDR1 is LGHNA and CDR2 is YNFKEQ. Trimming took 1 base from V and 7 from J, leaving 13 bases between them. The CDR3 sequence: CASSQVGQGHGELFF. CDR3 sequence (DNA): TGTGCCAGCAGCCAAGTAGGTCAGGGTCACGGGGAGCTGTTTTTT.

The CDR3 protein is CAWSGTARETQYF. The DNA of the CDR3 is TGTGCCTGGAGTGGAACAGCGAGAGAGACCCAGTACTTC. The chain carries TRBV30 and TRBJ2-5; no firm D call. In germline, CDR1 is GTSNPN, CDR2 SVGIG (reference sequence). Trimming pared 1 base from V and 4 bases from J, leaving 10 bases between. The CDR3 spans 13 residues.

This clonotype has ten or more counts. The CDR3 protein is CASSRQVLSGNTIYF. CDR3 coding DNA: TGTGCCAGCAGCAGACAGGTCCTCTCTGGAAACACCATATATTTT. The chain carries TRBV3-1 and TRBJ1-3, with a possible D match to TRBD1 (6 bases). The germline V gene has CDR1 LGHDT and CDR2 YNNKEL (reference sequence). The V end lost 5 bases, the J end lost 0 bases, and 11 bases lay between the germline ends. The CDR3 is 15 amino acids.

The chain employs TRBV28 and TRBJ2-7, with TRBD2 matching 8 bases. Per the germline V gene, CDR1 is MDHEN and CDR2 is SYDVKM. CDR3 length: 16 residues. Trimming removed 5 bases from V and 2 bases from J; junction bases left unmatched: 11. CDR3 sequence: CASSTFSGSSAYEQYF. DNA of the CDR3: TGTGCCAGCAGTACCTTCAGCGGGAGCTCCGCCTACGAGCAGTACTTC.

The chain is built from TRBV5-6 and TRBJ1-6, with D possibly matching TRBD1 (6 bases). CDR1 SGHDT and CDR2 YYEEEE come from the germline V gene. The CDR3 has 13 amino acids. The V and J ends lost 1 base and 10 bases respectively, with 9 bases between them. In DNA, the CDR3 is TGTGCCAGCAGCTTGTGGGGGGCCTCACCCCTCCACTTT. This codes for CASSLWGASPLHF. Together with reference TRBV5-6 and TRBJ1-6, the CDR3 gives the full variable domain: DAGVTQSPTHLIKTRGQQVTLRCSPKSGHDTVSWYQQALGQGPQFIFQYYEEEERQRGNFPDRFSGHQFPNYSSELNVNALLLGDSALYLCASSLWGASPLHFGNGTRLTVT.

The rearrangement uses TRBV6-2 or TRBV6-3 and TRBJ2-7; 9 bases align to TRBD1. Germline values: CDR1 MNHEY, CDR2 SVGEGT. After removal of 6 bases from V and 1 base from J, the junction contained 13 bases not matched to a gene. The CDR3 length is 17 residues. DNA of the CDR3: TGTGCCAGCAGACCCGGGACAGGGTTAATTTTTTCCTACGAGCAGTACTTC. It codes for CASRPGTGLIFSYEQYF.

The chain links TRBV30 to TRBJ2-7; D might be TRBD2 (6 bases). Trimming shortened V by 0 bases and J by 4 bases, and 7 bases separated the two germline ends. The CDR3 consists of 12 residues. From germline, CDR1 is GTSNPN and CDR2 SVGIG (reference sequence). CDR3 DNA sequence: TGTGCCTGGAGTGTCGCGGGGTACGAGCAGTACTTC. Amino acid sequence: CAWSVAGYEQYF.

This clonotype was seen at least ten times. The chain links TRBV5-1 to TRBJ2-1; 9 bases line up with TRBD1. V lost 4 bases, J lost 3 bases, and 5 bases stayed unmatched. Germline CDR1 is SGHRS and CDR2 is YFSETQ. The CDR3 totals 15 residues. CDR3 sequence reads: CASSLTGGGYNEQFF. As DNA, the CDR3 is TGCGCCAGCAGCCTCACAGGGGGCGGCTACAATGAGCAGTTCTTC. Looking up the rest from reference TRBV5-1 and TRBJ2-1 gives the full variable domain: KAGVTQTPRYLIKTRGQQVTLSCSPISGHRSVSWYQQTPGQGLQFLFEYFSETQRNKGNFPGRFSGRQFSNSRSEMNVSTLELGDSALYLCASSLTGGGYNEQFFGPGTRLTVL.

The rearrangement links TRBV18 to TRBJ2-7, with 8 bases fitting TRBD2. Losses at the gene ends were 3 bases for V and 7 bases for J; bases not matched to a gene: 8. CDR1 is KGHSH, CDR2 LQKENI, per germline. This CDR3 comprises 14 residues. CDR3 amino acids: CASSPLAGPLEQYF. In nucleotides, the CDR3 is TGTGCCAGCTCACCTTTAGCGGGACCCCTGGAGCAGTACTTC.

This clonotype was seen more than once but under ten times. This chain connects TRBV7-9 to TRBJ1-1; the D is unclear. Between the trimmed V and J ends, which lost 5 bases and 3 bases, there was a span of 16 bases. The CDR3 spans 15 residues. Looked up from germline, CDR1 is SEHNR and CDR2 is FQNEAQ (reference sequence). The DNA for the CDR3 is TGTGCCAGCAGCCGGTCTGGAGGCCTCGACACTGAAGCTTTCTTT. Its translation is CASSRSGGLDTEAFF.

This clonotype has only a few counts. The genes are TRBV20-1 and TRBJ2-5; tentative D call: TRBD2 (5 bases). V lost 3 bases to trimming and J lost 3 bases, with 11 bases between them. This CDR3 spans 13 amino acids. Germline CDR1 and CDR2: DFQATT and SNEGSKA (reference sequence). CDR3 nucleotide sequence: TGCAGTGCTAGTCGTCTAGCAGAAGAGACCCAGTACTTC. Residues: CSASRLAEETQYF.